A single sample is the source of the 14 T cell receptor beta chains below, sequenced in a study of graft-versus-host responses after intestinal transplantation. The table came from immunoSEQ multiplex PCR; TCRdb's copy has only in-frame clones and leaves some out. This sample yields 27,000 or so clones, of which 82% are seen a single time; 0.65% to 0.9% belongs to the top ten. Antigens of these TCRs are unknown. Sequencing was performed on unstimulated CD4+ T cells sorted from spleen or lymph node cells, taken before intestinal transplant. These receptors originate from a human donor who received an intestinal transplant.

The chain recombines TRBV9 with TRBJ1-4; 7 bases are shared with TRBD1. Trimming at V came to 1 base and at J to 4 bases, leaving 7 bases not matched to a gene. This CDR3 has 16 residues. Germline V CDR1 and CDR2: SGDLS, YYNGEE. CDR3 amino acids: CASSVKGTVDNEKLFF. CDR3 sequence (DNA): TGTGCCAGCAGCGTAAAAGGGACAGTAGATAATGAAAAACTGTTTTTT.

In this sample, this clone turned up once. J is TRBJ2-2 and V is TRBV18; perhaps D is TRBD1 or TRBD2 (6 bases each). V was cut by 3 bases and J by 4 bases, with 12 bases left in between. Germline CDR1 KGHSH, CDR2 LQKENI. This CDR3 spans 15 amino acids. CDR3 sequence (DNA): TGTGCCAGCTCACCGGGGGGCCCGTTCACCGGGGAGCTGTTTTTT. Its translation is CASSPGGPFTGELFF.

V usage is TRBV5-1 and J usage is TRBJ1-4, with D uncertain. This CDR3 contains 13 residues. V lost 1 base and J 3 bases, leaving 4 bases between the germline ends. Germline lookup yields CDR1 SGHRS and CDR2 YFSETQ. CDR3 DNA sequence: TGCGCCAGCAGCTTGAGAGCTAATGAAAAACTGTTTTTT. This translates into CASSLRANEKLFF.

V is TRBV19 and J is TRBJ1-2; 8 positions match TRBD1. Germline V gene sequence: CDR1 LNHDA, CDR2 SQIVND (reference sequence). V shed 0 bases and J 3 bases; nucleotides not matched to a gene: 3. There are 15 residues in the CDR3. CDR3 region: CASSIDLGQDYGYTF. The CDR3 coding sequence is TGTGCCAGTAGTATAGATCTGGGACAGGACTATGGCTACACCTTC.

Only a few counts were recorded for this clone. V usage is TRBV5-5 and J usage is TRBJ1-5; a weak D match, TRBD1 (6 bases). Germline CDR1 reads SGHKS; CDR2 reads YYEKEE (reference sequence). The CDR3 spans 15 residues. V gave up 0 bases and J gave up 2 bases, with 9 bases separating them. The CDR3 nucleotides read TGTGCCAGCAGCTTGGAACAGGGTGGCAATCAGCCCCAGCATTTT. Its protein product is CASSLEQGGNQPQHF.

This clone has a handful of counts. This chain joins TRBV10-1 and TRBJ1-1; D is uncertain. CDR1 and CDR2 (germline): WNHNN, SYGVQD (reference sequence). The CDR3 consists of 14 residues. The V and J ends lost 2 bases and 5 bases respectively, with 12 bases between them. CDR3 protein: CASSESRRETEAFF. The CDR3 bases are TGCGCCAGCAGTGAGAGTCGGAGGGAAACTGAAGCTTTCTTT.

Written as DNA, the CDR3 is TGTGCCAGCAGTTACTCCCCACGCCGGGGGTGGGGATCCCAGTACTTC. Its protein product is CASSYSPRRGWGSQYF. The chain has TRBV6-5 and TRBJ2-5, with D perhaps TRBD2 (6 bases). Germline CDR1 and CDR2: MNHEY and SVGAGI. V lost 0 bases and J 9 bases, leaving 20 bases between the germline ends. This CDR3 has 16 amino acids.

The V call is TRBV16, the J call TRBJ2-7; TRBD1 matches at 8 bases. Per the germline V gene, CDR1 is KGHSY and CDR2 is FQNENV. CDR3 length: 14 amino acids. The V gene end was trimmed by 2 bases and the J gene end by 6 bases; junction bases not matched to a gene: 6. CDR3 sequence: CASSQKTGAGEQYF. The CDR3, as DNA: TGTGCCAGCAGCCAAAAGACAGGGGCGGGCGAGCAGTACTTC.

The rearrangement links TRBV7-9 to TRBJ2-5, with 9 bases identical to TRBD2. This CDR3 contains 15 residues. Trimming cost V 2 bases and J 2 bases; bases outside gene matches: 3. The germline V gene has CDR1 SEHNR and CDR2 FQNEAQ (reference sequence). CDR3 sequence: CASSLLAGGQETQYF. CDR3 DNA: TGTGCCAGCAGCTTATTGGCGGGGGGGCAAGAGACCCAGTACTTC.

This chain links TRBV6-5 with TRBJ2-1; 8 nucleotides match TRBD2. Germline V gene data show CDR1 as MNHEY and CDR2 as SVGAGI. The CDR3 extends over 14 amino acids. The V and J ends lost 6 bases and 2 bases, in that order; junction bases with no gene match: 3. The CDR3 protein is CASRPGLAYNEQFF. CDR3 coding DNA: TGTGCCAGCAGACCGGGACTAGCCTACAATGAGCAGTTCTTC.

V is TRBV6-1 and J is TRBJ1-2, with 8 bases lining up with TRBD1. V lost 2 bases to trimming and J lost 7 bases; unmatched junction nucleotides: 6. Germline lookup yields CDR1 MNHNS and CDR2 SASEGT. The CDR3 is 14 amino acids. DNA for the CDR3: TGTGCCAGCAGTGAACGGACAGGGTTGGGTGGCTACACCTTC. This translates into CASSERTGLGGYTF.

This chain links TRBV4-1 with TRBJ2-2; D not resolved. Germline lookup yields CDR1 MGHRA and CDR2 YSYEKL. This CDR3 is built from 14 residues. With 5 bases removed from V and 0 bases from J, the gap between germline ends came to 7 bases. CDR3 sequence (DNA): TGCGCCAGCAGCTCACCTACGAACACCGGGGAGCTGTTTTTT. This sequence encodes CASSSPTNTGELFF.

This clone was observed a single time. The J gene is TRBJ1-2, the V gene TRBV27; tentatively, D is TRBD1 (5 bases). The CDR3 is made up of 14 amino acids. V lost 4 bases and J 4 bases, leaving 13 bases between the germline ends. The germline CDR1 and CDR2 sequences are MNHEY and SMNVEV (reference sequence). DNA for the CDR3: TGTGCCAGCAGTTACAGGCCTGGAGGCTATGGCTACACCTTC. Its translation: CASSYRPGGYGYTF.

This chain joins TRBV9 and TRBJ1-1; TRBD1 is a possible D gene (6 bases). The CDR3 has 15 amino acids. Germline assignment: CDR1 SGDLS and CDR2 YYNGEE. V shed 4 bases and J shed 5 bases, with 18 bases lying between them. The CDR3 loop is CASSFSRDTLTEAFF. The DNA for the CDR3 is TGTGCCAGCAGCTTCAGCCGGGACACCTTGACTGAAGCTTTCTTT.